The 3 T cell receptor beta chains in this list originate from one sample, sequenced in a study of T cell repertoires in cytomegalovirus infection. TCRdb re-called the reads through MiXCR, storing one row per CDR3 protein. The table records fewer than 1,000,000 distinct CDR3 sequences, 25% to 40% of them present only once. What these receptors recognize is not known. Material: cultured CD8+ T cells from PBMCs, obtained from culture after CMV antigen stimulation. These receptors all stem from a human donor in good health (CMV status not recorded). Some clones in this sample may be carry-over from other donors' samples.

This clonotype has only a few counts. V gene TRBV6-1 combines with J gene TRBJ2-3; TRBD2 matches at 9 bases. The CDR3 is made up of 17 amino acids. Germline values: CDR1 MNHNS, CDR2 SASEGT. J was trimmed by 2 bases and V by 6 bases; bases with no gene match: 12. The CDR3 region has the DNA TGTGCCAGCAGGGTATACGGCGGGGGGGACTTCACAGATACGCAGTATTTT. This sequence encodes CASRVYGGGDFTDTQYF.

The CDR3 coding sequence is TGTGCCAGCAGCCCCGGGGGGCAGGGCAGGATCGCTGAAGCTTTCTTT. Its protein product is CASSPGGQGRIAEAFF. The gene calls are TRBV7-9 and TRBJ1-1; D possibly corresponds to TRBD1 (6 bases). This CDR3 comprises 16 residues. Per germline, CDR1 SEHNR and CDR2 FQNEAQ (reference sequence). Trimming left V 5 bases short and J 6 bases short, with 22 bases between.

The sample holds many counts of this clonotype. The rearrangement links TRBV12-3 or TRBV12-4 to TRBJ1-4, with D unresolved. This CDR3 is 18 amino acids long. V shed 4 bases and J shed 5 bases, with 23 bases lying between them. CDR3 sequence: CASSSGWTPLGRNEKLFF. In DNA form, the CDR3 reads TGTGCCAGCAGTTCCGGTTGGACGCCGTTAGGCCGGAATGAAAAACTGTTTTTT.